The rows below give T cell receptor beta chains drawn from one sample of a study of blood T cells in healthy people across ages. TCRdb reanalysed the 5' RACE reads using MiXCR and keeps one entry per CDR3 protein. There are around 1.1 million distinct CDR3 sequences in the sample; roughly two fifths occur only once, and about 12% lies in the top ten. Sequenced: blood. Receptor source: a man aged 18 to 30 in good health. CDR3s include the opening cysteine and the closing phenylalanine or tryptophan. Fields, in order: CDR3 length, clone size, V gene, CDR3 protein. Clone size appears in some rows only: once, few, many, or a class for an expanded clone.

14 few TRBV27 CASSSDGPAYEQYF
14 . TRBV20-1 CSARAQGVNYGYTF
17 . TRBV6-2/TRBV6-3 CASSYSGSGGPLDEQYF
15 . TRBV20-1 CSAEPPGGGTDTQYF
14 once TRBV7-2 CASTSQGAGTEAFF
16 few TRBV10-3 CAISPGRDRAFYEQYF
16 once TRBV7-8 CASSPIPTGVNTEAFF
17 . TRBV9 CASSVEDRALANYGYTF
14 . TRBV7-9 CASSDVGQIDTQYF
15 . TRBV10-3 CAISESQGVTDTQYF
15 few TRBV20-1 CSARAERASNQPQHF
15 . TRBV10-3 CAISDFSGGENEQFF
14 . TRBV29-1 CSVDSASSYNEQFF
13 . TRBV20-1 CSARGTSFSPLHF
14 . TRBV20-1 CSATRRGWGDTQYF
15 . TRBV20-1 CSAIASGGWNNEQFF
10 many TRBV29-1 CSVGTGFPYF
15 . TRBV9 CASSVGGVIYNEQFF
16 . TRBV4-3 CASSQRSRWNTGELFF
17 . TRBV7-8 CASSRRPPGQLHNEQFF
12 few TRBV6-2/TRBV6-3 CASRTPSAPQYF
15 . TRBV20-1 CSARDSSDAQETQYF
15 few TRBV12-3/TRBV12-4 CAIYGAFKANYGYTF
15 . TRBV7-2 CASSLRGRSADTQYF
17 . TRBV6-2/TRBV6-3 CASRVIRTGQTPYEQYF
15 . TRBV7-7 CASSLSKEGTGELFF
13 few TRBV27 CASNPTGNTEAFF
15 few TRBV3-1 CASSQAVGQNYGYTF